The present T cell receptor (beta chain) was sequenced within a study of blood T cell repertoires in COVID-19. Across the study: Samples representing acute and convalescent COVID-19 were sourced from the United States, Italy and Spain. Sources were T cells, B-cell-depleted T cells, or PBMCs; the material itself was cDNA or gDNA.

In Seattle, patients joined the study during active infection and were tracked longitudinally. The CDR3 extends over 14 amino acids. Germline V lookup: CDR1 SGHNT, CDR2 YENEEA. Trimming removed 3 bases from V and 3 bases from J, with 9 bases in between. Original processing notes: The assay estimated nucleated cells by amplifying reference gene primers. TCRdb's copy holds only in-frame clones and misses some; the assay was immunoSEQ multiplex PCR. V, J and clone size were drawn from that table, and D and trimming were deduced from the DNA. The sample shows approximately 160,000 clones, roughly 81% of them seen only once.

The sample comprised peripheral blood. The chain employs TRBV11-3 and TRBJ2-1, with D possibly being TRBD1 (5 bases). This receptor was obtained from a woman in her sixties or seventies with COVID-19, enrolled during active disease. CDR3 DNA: TGTGCCAGCAGCTTGGACAAGTTCTACAATGAGCAGTTCTTC. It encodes CASSLDKFYNEQFF.